These 9 T cell receptor beta chains were sequenced from one sample in a study of blood T cells in healthy people across ages. Primed by a sample-barcoded 5' primer and a J-beta primer mix, a second PCR proceeded for about 6 to 11 cycles. TCRdb re-analysed the 5' RACE reads in MiXCR, keeping a single row per CDR3 protein. The table lists about 680,000 distinct CDR3 sequences, more than 40% of them singletons. The sample comprised blood. The receptors originated from a woman aged 55-70 years in good health.

The table lists this clonotype with a few counts. This chain joins TRBV5-7 and TRBJ2-3; D might be TRBD1 (6 bases). TRBV5-7 is an ORF; its function is uncertain. This CDR3 comprises 17 residues. Trimming took off 1 base at V and 3 bases at J, with 18 bases between the two ends. This chain's CDR3 is CASSLSFRGRVTDTQYF. The CDR3 bases are TGTGCCAGCAGCTTGTCGTTCAGGGGCAGGGTAACAGATACGCAGTATTTT.

This chain connects TRBV20-1 to TRBJ2-1; 8 bases agree with TRBD1. Trimming cost V 3 bases and J 4 bases; bases outside gene matches: 11. Germline V gene lookup returns CDR1 DFQATT and CDR2 SNEGSKA (reference sequence). The CDR3 sequence is 16 residues long. DNA of the CDR3: TGCAGTGCTAGCAACTCCGGGACAGGAGATTACAATGAGCAGTTCTTC. It codes for CSASNSGTGDYNEQFF.

In DNA, the CDR3 is TGCAGTGCTCCCGGGGTGGGGGAAGAAAAACTGTTTTTT. This gives the protein CSAPGVGEEKLFF. The rearrangement joins TRBV20-1 to TRBJ1-4; TRBD1 is a possible D gene (5 bases). The CDR3 loop spans 13 amino acids. CDR1 and CDR2 (germline): DFQATT, SNEGSKA (reference sequence). Trimming left V 5 bases short and J 8 bases short, with 15 bases between.

This chain connects TRBV7-9 to TRBJ1-5; D may be TRBD1 (5 bases). The CDR3 spans 13 residues. The germline CDR1 and CDR2 sequences are SEHNR and FQNEAQ (reference sequence). V lost 5 bases, J lost 3 bases, and 8 bases lay in between. The CDR3 DNA reads as TGTGCCAGCAGCGCAGGGACCAATCAGCCCCAGCATTTT. This translates into CASSAGTNQPQHF.

This clonotype came up a few times. This chain uses TRBV10-3 with TRBJ2-7; D is uncertain. The CDR3 has 11 amino acids. The germline V gene encodes CDR1 ENHRY and CDR2 SYGVKD. Between the trimmed V and J ends, which lost 6 bases and 4 bases, there was a span of 7 bases. The DNA for the CDR3 is TGTGCCATCAGCGCTAATTACGAGCAGTACTTC. Its translation is CAISANYEQYF.

The CDR3 region is CASSQTSGIGNEQYF. CDR3 nucleotide sequence: TGTGCCAGCAGCCAAACTAGCGGGATCGGGAATGAGCAGTACTTC. The chain recombines TRBV3-1 with TRBJ2-5; TRBD2 agrees at 10 bases. After removal of 2 bases from V and 11 bases from J, the junction contained 11 bases not matched to a gene. Germline assignment: CDR1 LGHDT and CDR2 YNNKEL (reference sequence). The CDR3 has 15 residues.

The J gene is TRBJ2-1, the V gene TRBV18; TRBD2 might be the D (5 bases). Deletions cut 2 bases from V and 8 bases from J, with 16 bases between. The CDR3 sequence is 15 residues long. Germline CDR1 KGHSH, CDR2 LQKENI. In DNA, the CDR3 is TGTGCCAGCTCACCAGGGCTAGCCGGAGAACATGAGCAGTTCTTC. Translated: CASSPGLAGEHEQFF.

The genes are TRBV5-1 and TRBJ2-2; maybe TRBD2 (6 bases). The V end lost 0 bases, the J end lost 1 base, and 10 bases lay between the germline ends. CDR1 is SGHRS and CDR2 is YFSETQ in the germline V gene. The CDR3 consists of 16 residues. The CDR3 DNA sequence: TGCGCCAGCAGCTTGGGACCAGCGGGGAACACCGGGGAGCTGTTTTTT. Translated: CASSLGPAGNTGELFF.

This sequence joins TRBV5-1 and TRBJ2-1; D uncertain. The CDR3 runs to 15 residues. V lost 0 bases, J lost 3 bases, and 10 bases lay in between. CDR1 is SGHRS, CDR2 YFSETQ, per germline. This CDR3 reads CASSLADTYYNEQFF. CDR3 nucleotides: TGCGCCAGCAGCTTGGCAGACACTTACTACAATGAGCAGTTCTTC.